This T cell receptor beta chain is drawn from a study of control samples from healthy donors and cancer patients. V trimming: 5 bases; J trimming: 3 bases; junction bases outside the gene matches: 4. Germline-derived CDR1 and CDR2 are MNHEY and SVGEGT. This CDR3 is built from 15 residues. Data came from immunoSEQ multiplex PCR; TCRdb stores just in-frame clones and leaves some out. Of 200,000 to 250,000 clones in the sample, 85% to 95% were seen once. The chain recombines TRBV6-2 or TRBV6-3 with TRBJ2-7, with 13 bases aligning to TRBD2. Sequencing was performed on blood. The receptor was derived from a man between 50 and 59 years old in good health. CDR3 sequence: CASSVTSGGYYEQYF. The CDR3 DNA follows: TGTGCCAGCAGTGTGACTAGCGGGGGGTACTACGAGCAGTACTTC.